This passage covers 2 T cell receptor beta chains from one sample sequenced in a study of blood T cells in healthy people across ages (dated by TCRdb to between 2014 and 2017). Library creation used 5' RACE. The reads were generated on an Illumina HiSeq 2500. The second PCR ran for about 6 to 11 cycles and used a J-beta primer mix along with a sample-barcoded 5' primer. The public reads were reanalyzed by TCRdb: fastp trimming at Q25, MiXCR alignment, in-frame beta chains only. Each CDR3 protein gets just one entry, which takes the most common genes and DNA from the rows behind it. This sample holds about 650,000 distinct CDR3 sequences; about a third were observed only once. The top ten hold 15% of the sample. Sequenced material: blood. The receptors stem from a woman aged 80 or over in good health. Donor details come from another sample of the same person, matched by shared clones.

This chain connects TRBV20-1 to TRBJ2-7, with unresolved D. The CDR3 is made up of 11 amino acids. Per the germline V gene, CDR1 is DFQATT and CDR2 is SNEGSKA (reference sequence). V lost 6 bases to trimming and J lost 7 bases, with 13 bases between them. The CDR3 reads CSAWEGNEQYF. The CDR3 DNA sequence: TGCAGTGCGTGGGAAGGCAATGAGCAGTACTTC.

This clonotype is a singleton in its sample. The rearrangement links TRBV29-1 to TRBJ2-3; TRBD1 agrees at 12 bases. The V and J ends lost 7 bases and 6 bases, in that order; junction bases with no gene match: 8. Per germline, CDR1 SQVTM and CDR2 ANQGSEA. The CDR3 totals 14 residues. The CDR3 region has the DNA TGCAGCGCCACCCGGGACAGGGGGCGGGATACGCAGTATTTT. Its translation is CSATRDRGRDTQYF.